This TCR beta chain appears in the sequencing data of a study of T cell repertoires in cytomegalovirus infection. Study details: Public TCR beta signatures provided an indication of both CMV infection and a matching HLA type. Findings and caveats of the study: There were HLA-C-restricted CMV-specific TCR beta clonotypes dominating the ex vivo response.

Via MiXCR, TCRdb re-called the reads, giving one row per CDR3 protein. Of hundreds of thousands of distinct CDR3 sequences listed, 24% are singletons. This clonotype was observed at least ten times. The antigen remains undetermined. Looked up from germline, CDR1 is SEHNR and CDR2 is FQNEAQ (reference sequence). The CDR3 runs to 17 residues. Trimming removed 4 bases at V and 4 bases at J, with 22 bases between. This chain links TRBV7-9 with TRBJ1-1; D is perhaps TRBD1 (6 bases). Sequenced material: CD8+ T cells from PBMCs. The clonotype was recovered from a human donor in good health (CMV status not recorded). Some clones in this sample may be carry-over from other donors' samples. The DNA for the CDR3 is TGTGCCAGCAGCTCCCCTAAGGGGGGTAACCAAGGCACTGAAGCTTTCTTT. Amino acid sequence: CASSSPKGGNQGTEAFF. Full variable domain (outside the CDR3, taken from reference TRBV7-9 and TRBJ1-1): DTGVSQNPRHKITKRGQNVTFRCDPISEHNRLYWYRQTLGQGPEFLTYFQNEAQLEKSRLLSDRFSAERPKGSFSTLEIQRTEQGDSAMYLCASSSPKGGNQGTEAFFGQGTRLTVV.